This entry concerns a single T cell receptor (beta chain). Its cognate antigen is unknown. Antigen-specific CD4+ T cells expanded by the ViraFEST assay with viral peptide pools were then sequenced. Isolating CD4+ T cells followed about 10 days of culture. Participants completed two doses of the BNT162b2 or mRNA-1273 vaccine. Half of the medium was exchanged for IL-2 medium on both days 3 and 7. Here immunoSEQ multiplex PCR was the method, and the copy in TCRdb shows in-frame clones only, minus some. The table lists roughly 55,000 clones, approximately 78% of them singletons. The V gene's germline CDR1 is SNHLY and CDR2 FYNNEI. With V trimmed by 6 bases and J by 4 bases, 10 bases remained unmatched. The length of the CDR3 is 15 residues. The sample comes from a study of vaccination effects on CD4 cells after COVID-19.

This receptor was taken from a human donor who received a COVID-19 vaccine. This sample comprised CD4+ T cells from PBMCs cultured with HCoV-OC43 spike peptides, obtained after COVID-19 vaccination. Subset: HCoV-OC43 spike overlapping peptide pool stimulation. This chain uses TRBV2 with TRBJ2-5; 8 bases are shared with TRBD2. Written as DNA, the CDR3 is TGTGCCAGCAGCAAAGCGGCGGGGGGCGGAGAGACCCAGTACTTC. Translating it yields CASSKAAGGGETQYF.